This TCR beta chain was retrieved from a study of blood T cells in healthy people across ages. Each donor gave roughly 9.1 milliliters of peripheral blood. A J-beta primer mix and a sample-barcoded 5' primer were used in a second PCR of about 7 to 12 cycles. Carrying 12 random nucleotides, a template-switch adaptor labeled each individual cDNA molecule. Via MiXCR, TCRdb re-called the 5' RACE reads, giving one row per CDR3 protein. The table records more than 900,000 distinct CDR3 sequences, almost 30% of them present only once. Germline CDR1 is SGHRS and CDR2 is YFSETQ. The CDR3 consists of 15 residues. These data were likewise used in another study, on T cells of mothers and their children.

The chain is built from TRBV5-1 and TRBJ2-4; D not resolved. The J call is uncertain, as TRBJ2-7 better fits the DNA end. Sequencing was carried out using blood. This receptor was taken from a woman aged 40 to 55 in good health. The CDR3 bases are TGCGCCAGCAGCTTGGTGGATGGGGTTGCCTACGAGCAGTACTTC. Its protein is CASSLVDGVAYEQYF.